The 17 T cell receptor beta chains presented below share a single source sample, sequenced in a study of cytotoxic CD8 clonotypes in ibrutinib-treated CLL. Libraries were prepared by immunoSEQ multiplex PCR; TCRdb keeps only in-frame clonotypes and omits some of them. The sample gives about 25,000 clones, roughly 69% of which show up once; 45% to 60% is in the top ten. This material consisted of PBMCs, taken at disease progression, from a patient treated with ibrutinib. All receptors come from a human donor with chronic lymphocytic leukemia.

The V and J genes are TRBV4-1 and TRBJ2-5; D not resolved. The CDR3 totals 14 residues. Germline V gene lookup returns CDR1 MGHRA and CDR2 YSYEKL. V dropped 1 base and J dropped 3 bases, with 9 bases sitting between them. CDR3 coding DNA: TGCGCCAGCAGCCAAGGACGAGTCAAAGAGACCCAGTACTTC. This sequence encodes CASSQGRVKETQYF.

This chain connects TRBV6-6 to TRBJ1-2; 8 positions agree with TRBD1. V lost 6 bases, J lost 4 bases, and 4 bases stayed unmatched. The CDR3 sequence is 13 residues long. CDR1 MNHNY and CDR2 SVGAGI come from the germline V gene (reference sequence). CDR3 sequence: CASREQGGYGYTF. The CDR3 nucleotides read TGTGCCAGCAGGGAACAGGGGGGCTATGGCTACACCTTC.

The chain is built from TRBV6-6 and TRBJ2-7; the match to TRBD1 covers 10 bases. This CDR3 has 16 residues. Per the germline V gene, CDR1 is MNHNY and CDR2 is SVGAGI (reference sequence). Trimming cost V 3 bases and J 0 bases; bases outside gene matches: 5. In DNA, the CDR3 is TGTGCCAGCAGTTATGACAGGGGGCTCTCCTCCTACGAGCAGTACTTC. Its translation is CASSYDRGLSSYEQYF.

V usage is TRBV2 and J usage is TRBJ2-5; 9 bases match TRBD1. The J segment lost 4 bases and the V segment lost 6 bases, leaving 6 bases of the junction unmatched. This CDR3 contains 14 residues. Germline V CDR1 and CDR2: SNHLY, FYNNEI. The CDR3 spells CASRGQGSIETQYF. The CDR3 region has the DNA TGTGCCAGCAGGGGACAGGGTTCGATAGAGACCCAGTACTTC.

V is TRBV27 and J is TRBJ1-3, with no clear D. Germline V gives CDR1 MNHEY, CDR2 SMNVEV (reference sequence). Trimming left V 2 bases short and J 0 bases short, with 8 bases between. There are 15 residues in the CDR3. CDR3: CASSLTWASGNTIYF. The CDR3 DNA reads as TGTGCCAGCAGTTTAACGTGGGCCTCTGGAAACACCATATATTTT.

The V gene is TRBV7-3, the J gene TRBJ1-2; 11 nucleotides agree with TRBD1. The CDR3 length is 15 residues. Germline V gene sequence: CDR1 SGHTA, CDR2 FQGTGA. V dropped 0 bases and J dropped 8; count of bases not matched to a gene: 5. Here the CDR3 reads CASSLTGQGATGYTF. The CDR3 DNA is TGTGCCAGCAGCTTAACCGGACAGGGGGCGACGGGCTACACCTTC.

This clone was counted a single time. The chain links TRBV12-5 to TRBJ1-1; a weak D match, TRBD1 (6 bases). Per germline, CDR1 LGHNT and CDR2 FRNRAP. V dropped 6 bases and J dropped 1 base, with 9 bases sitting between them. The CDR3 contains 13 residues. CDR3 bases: TGTGCTAGTGGCCGGGGGCAGAACACTGAAGCTTTCTTT. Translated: CASGRGQNTEAFF.

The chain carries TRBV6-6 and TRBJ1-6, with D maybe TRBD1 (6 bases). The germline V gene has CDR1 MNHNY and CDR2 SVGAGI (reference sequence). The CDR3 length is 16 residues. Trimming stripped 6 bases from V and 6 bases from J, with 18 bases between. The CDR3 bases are TGTGCCAGCAGCCCCGGACCGGGACAATCTAATTCACCCCTCCACTTT. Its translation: CASSPGPGQSNSPLHF.

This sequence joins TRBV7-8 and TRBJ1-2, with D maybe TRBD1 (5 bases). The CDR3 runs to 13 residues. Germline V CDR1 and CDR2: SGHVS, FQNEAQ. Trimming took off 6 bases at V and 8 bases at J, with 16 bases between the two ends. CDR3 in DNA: TGTGCCAGCAGTCGGGACTCCAAAGCAGGCTACACCTTC. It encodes CASSRDSKAGYTF.

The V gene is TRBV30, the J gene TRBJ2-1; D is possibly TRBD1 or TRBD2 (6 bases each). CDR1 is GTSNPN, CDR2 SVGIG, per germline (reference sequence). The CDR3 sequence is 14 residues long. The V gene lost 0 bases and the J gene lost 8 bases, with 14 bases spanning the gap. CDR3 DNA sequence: TGTGCCTGGAGTGTGAGACGGGGGCCCCATGAGCAGTTCTTC. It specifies CAWSVRRGPHEQFF.

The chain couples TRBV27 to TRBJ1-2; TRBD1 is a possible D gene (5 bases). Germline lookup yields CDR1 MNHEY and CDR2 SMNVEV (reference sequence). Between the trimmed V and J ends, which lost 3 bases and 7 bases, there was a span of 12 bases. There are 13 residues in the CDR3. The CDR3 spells CASSLSPGGGYTF. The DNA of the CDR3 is TGTGCCAGCAGTTTGTCCCCTGGGGGTGGCTACACCTTC.

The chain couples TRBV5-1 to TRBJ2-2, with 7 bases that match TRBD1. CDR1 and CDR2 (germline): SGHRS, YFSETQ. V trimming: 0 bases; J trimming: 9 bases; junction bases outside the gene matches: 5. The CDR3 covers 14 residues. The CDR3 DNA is TGCGCCAGCAGCTTGGGGACAGGTGCGCGGGAGCTGTTTTTT. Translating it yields CASSLGTGARELFF.

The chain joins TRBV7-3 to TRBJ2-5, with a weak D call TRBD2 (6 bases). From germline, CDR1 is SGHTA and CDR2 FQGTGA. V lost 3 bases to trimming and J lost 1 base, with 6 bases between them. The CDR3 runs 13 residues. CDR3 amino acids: CASSLGLQETQYF. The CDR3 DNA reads TGTGCCAGCAGCTTGGGACTCCAAGAGACCCAGTACTTC.

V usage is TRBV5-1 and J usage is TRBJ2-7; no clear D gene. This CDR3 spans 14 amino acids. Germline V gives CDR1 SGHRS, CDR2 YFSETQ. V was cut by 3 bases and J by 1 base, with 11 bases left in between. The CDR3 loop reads CASSSSTESYEQYF. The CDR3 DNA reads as TGCGCCAGCAGCTCATCCACAGAATCCTACGAGCAGTACTTC.

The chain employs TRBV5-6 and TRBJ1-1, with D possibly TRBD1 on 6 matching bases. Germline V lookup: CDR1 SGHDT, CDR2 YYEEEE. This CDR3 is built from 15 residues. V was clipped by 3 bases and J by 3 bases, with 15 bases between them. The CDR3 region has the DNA TGTGCCAGCAGCTCCTTTGGGGGCCTGGACACTGAAGCTTTCTTT. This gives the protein CASSSFGGLDTEAFF.

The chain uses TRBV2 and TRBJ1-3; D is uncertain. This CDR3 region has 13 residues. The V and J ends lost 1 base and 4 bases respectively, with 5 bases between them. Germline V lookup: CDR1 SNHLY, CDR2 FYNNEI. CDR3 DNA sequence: TGTGCCAGCAGTGAAGAACAAGGAAACACCATATATTTT. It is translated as CASSEEQGNTIYF.

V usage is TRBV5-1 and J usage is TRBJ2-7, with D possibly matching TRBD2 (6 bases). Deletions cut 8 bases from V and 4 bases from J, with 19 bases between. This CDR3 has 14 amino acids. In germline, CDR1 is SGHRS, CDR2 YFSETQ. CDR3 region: CASGEEGYLYEQYF. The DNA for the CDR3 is TGCGCCAGTGGAGAGGAGGGCTACCTATACGAGCAGTACTTC. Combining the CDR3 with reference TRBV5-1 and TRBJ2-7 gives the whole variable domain KAGVTQTPRYLIKTRGQQVTLSCSPISGHRSVSWYQQTPGQGLQFLFEYFSETQRNKGNFPGRFSGRQFSNSRSEMNVSTLELGDSALYLCASGEEGYLYEQYFGPGTRLTVT.